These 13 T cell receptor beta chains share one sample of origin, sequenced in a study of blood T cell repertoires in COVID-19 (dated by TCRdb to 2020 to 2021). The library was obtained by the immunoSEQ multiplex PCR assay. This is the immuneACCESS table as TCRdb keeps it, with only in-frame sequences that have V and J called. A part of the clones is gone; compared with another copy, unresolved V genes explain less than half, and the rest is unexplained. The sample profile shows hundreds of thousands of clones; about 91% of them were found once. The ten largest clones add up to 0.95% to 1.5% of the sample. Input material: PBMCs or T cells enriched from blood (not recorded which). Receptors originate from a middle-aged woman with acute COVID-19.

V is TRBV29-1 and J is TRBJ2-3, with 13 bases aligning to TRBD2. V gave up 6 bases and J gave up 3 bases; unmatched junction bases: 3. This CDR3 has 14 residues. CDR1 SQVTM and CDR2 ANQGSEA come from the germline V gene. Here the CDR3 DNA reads TGCAGCGTAAAGGGACTAGCGGGAACAGATACGCAGTATTTT. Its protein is CSVKGLAGTDTQYF.

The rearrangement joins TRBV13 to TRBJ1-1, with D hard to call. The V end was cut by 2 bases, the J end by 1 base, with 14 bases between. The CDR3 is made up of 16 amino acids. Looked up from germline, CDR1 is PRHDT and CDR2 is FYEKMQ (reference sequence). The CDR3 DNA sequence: TGTGCCAGCAGCTTACCCACAGAAGGCACGAACACTGAAGCTTTCTTT. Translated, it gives CASSLPTEGTNTEAFF.

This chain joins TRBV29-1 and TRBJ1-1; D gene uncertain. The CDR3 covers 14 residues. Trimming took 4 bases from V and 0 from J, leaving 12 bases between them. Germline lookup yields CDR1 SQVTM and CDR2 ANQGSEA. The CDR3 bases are TGCAGCGTTGTGGGCAGCCACATGAACACTGAAGCTTTCTTT. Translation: CSVVGSHMNTEAFF.

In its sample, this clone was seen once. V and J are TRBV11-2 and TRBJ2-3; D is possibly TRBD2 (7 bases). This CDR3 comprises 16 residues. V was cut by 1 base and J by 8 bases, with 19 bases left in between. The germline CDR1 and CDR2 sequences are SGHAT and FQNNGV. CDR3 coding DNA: TGTGCCAGCAGCTTAGTAGGGGGGGACGTGATGGGTACGCAGTATTTT. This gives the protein CASSLVGGDVMGTQYF.

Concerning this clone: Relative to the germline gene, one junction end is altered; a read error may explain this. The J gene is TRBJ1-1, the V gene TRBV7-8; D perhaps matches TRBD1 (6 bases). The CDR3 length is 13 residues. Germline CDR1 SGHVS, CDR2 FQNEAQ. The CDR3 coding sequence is TGTGCCAGCAGCTTAGAAGTCGGCAGGGGTATGTTATTT. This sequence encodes CASSLEVGRGMLF.

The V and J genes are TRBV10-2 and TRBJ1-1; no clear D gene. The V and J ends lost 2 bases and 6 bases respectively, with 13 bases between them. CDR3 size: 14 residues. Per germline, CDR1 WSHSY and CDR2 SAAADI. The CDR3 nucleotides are TGCGCCAGCAGTGAGCGGCGGTCAGAGGCTGAAGCTTTCTTT. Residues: CASSERRSEAEAFF.

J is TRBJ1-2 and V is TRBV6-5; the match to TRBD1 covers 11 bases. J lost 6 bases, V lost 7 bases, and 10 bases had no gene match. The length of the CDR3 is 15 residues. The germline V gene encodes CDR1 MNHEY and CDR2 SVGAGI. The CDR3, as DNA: TGTGCCAGCACCCCGGACAGGGGGCGCATCCATGGCTACACCTTC. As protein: CASTPDRGRIHGYTF.

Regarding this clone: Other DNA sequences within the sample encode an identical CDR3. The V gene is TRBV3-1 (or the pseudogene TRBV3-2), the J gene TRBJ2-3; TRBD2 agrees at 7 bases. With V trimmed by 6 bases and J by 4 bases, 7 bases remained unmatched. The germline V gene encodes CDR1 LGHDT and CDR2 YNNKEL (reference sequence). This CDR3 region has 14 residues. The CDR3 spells CASSIAGYSDTQYF. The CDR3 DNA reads TGTGCCAGCAGTATAGCGGGCTACTCAGATACGCAGTATTTT.

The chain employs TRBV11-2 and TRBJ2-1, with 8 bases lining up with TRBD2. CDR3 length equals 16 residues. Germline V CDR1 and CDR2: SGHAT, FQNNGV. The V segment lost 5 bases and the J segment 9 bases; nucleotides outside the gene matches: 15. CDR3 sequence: CASSRIDRLAIGEQFF. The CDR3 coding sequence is TGTGCCAGCAGCCGTATTGACCGACTAGCGATCGGTGAGCAGTTCTTC.

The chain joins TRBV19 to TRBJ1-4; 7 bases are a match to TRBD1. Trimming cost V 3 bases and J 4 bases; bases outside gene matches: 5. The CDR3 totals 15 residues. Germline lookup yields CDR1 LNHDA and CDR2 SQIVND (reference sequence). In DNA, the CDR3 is TGTGCCAGTAGTATGGTTCAGGGGGTTAATGAAAAACTGTTTTTT. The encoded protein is CASSMVQGVNEKLFF.

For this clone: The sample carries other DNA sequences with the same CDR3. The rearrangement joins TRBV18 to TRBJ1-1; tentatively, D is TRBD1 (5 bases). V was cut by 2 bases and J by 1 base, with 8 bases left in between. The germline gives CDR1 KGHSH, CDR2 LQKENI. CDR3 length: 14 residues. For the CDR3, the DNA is TGTGCCAGCTCACCAAGGCAGGGGAACACTGAAGCTTTCTTT. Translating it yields CASSPRQGNTEAFF.

CDR3 in amino acids: CASGPQTRDNEQFF. The CDR3, as DNA: TGTGCTAGTGGCCCCCAAACGAGGGACAATGAGCAGTTCTTC. V and J are TRBV12-5 and TRBJ2-1; TRBD2 might be the D (5 bases). Germline CDR1 LGHNT, CDR2 FRNRAP. With 6 bases removed from V and 5 bases from J, the gap between germline ends came to 14 bases. This CDR3 comprises 14 residues. Supplemented by reference TRBV12-5 and TRBJ2-1, the full variable domain reads DARVTQTPRHKVTEMGQEVTMRCQPILGHNTVFWYRQTMMQGLELLAYFRNRAPLDDSGMPKDRFSAEMPDATLATLKIQPSEPRDSAVYFCASGPQTRDNEQFFGPGTRLTVL.

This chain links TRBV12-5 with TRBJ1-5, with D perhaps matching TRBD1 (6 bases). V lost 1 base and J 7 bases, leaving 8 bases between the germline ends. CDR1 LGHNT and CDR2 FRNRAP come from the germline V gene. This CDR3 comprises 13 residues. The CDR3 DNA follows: TGTGCTAGTGGTTTGGAAGGGGGACAGCCCCAGCATTTT. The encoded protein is CASGLEGGQPQHF.